This TCR beta chain was profiled in a study of blood T cells in healthy people across ages. This clonotype has just a few counts. A sample-barcoded 5' primer and a J-beta primer mix were used in a second PCR of roughly 6 to 12 cycles. Sequencing recovered at least 2.5 million CDR3-containing paired-end reads from each sample. TCRdb reprocessed the 5' RACE reads with MiXCR, giving one entry per CDR3 protein. Here the sample spans about 1.6 million distinct CDR3 sequences, about 35% being singletons. Germline V CDR1 and CDR2: MNHEY, SMNVEV (reference sequence). J gave up 1 base and V 4 bases, and 6 bases lay outside the gene matches. The CDR3 spans 17 residues.

The chain links TRBV27 to TRBJ2-1; 11 positions agree with TRBD2. The sample comprised blood. This TCR derives from a woman in her twenties or thirties in good health. CDR3 nucleotides: TGTGCCAGCAGTTCCCGACTAGCGGGAAAGTCCTACAATGAGCAGTTCTTC. This codes for CASSSRLAGKSYNEQFF.